One sample yielded the 27 T cell receptor beta chains listed below, sequenced in a study of cytomegalovirus exposure and HLA in healthy donors. With 60 Vbeta and 13 Jbeta primers, the PCR was carried out. The protocol was immunoSEQ multiplex PCR, while the TCRdb copy is restricted to in-frame clones and leaves out a portion. This table has under 140,000 clones, approximately 86% appearing once. Sequencing input: PBMCs. These receptor sequences come from a man between 40 and 49 years old in good health and CMV-seronegative.

This chain joins TRBV13 and TRBJ2-2; TRBD1 agrees at 10 bases. This CDR3 contains 19 residues. Germline lookup yields CDR1 PRHDT and CDR2 FYEKMQ (reference sequence). V shed 5 bases, J shed 3 bases, and the junction held 15 bases outside the gene matches. The CDR3 coding sequence is TGTGCCAGCAGCATACTATCCATGGGACAGGGGCAGGACACCGGGGAGCTGTTTTTT. Translation: CASSILSMGQGQDTGELFF.

This chain connects TRBV29-1 to TRBJ2-1; D is unclear. The germline V and J ends were trimmed by 7 bases and 0 bases, with 10 bases remaining between them. CDR3 length: 13 amino acids. Germline CDR1 SQVTM, CDR2 ANQGSEA. CDR3 in amino acids: CSAHTVSYNEQFF. CDR3 DNA: TGCAGCGCCCATACGGTCTCCTACAATGAGCAGTTCTTC.

This chain joins TRBV18 and TRBJ2-3; the match to TRBD2 covers 7 bases. V shed 2 bases, J shed 0 bases, and the junction held 5 bases outside the gene matches. The CDR3 is 16 residues long. From germline, CDR1 is KGHSH and CDR2 LQKENI. In DNA form, the CDR3 reads TGTGCCAGCTCACCAGGGGTGCGGGGGAGCACAGATACGCAGTATTTT. It codes for CASSPGVRGSTDTQYF.

The chain is built from TRBV5-6 and TRBJ2-3, with 9 bases aligning to TRBD2. Looked up from germline, CDR1 is SGHDT and CDR2 is YYEEEE. The CDR3 spans 19 residues. V was pared by 3 bases and J by 0 bases, with 14 bases of the junction left unmatched. The CDR3 loop is CASSSARRQRGVSTDTQYF. In nucleotides, the CDR3 is TGTGCCAGCAGCTCGGCTCGGAGACAGCGGGGGGTAAGCACAGATACGCAGTATTTT.

The V and J genes are TRBV6-5 and TRBJ1-1; 8 nucleotides line up with TRBD1. J gave up 4 bases and V 2 bases, and 3 bases lay outside the gene matches. This CDR3 comprises 14 residues. Germline CDR1 and CDR2: MNHEY and SVGAGI. CDR3 nucleotides: TGTGCCAGCAGTTACGCCACAGGGGGCACTGAAGCTTTCTTT. This gives the protein CASSYATGGTEAFF.

CDR3 amino acids: CASSVVAGGYNEQFF. CDR3 in DNA: TGTGCCAGCAGCGTAGTAGCGGGGGGATACAATGAGCAGTTCTTC. The genes are TRBV9 and TRBJ2-1; 10 bases are shared with TRBD2. Unmatched junction bases numbered 1, after V lost 0 bases and J lost 4 bases. Germline V CDR1 and CDR2: SGDLS, YYNGEE. The CDR3 length is 15 residues.

This chain uses TRBV5-4 with TRBJ1-2; TRBD1 agrees at 7 bases. CDR1 and CDR2 from the germline V gene are SGHNT and YYREEE (reference sequence). The CDR3 is 15 residues long. The ends lost 2 bases at V and 3 bases at J; junction bases unmatched: 7. The CDR3 sequence is CASSLPGQRDYGYTF. The DNA for the CDR3 is TGTGCCAGCAGCTTACCGGGACAGCGGGACTATGGCTACACCTTC.

A single count supports this clone. The rearrangement joins TRBV28 to TRBJ2-6; possible D gene TRBD1, 6 bases. The V end was cut by 1 base, the J end by 4 bases, with 8 bases between. CDR1 and CDR2 (germline): MDHEN, SYDVKM. CDR3 length: 15 amino acids. The CDR3 DNA reads as TGTGCCAGCAGTTTATCAGGGGTAGGGGCCAACGTCCTGACTTTC. As protein: CASSLSGVGANVLTF.

The rearrangement joins TRBV6-1 to TRBJ1-3; D unclear. The CDR3 is made up of 14 amino acids. The germline V and J ends were trimmed by 2 bases and 0 bases, with 5 bases remaining between them. CDR1 MNHNS and CDR2 SASEGT come from the germline V gene. CDR3 coding DNA: TGTGCCAGCAGTGAAAACTACTCTGGAAACACCATATATTTT. Amino acid sequence: CASSENYSGNTIYF.

This chain uses TRBV27 with TRBJ1-2; the D gene is possibly TRBD1 (5 bases). Germline-derived CDR1 and CDR2 are MNHEY and SMNVEV (reference sequence). Trimming removed 4 bases at V and 3 bases at J, with 15 bases between. The CDR3 totals 15 residues. As DNA, the CDR3 is TGTGCCAGCAGTTGGGCCCAGGGCTTTGACTATGGCTACACCTTC. Amino acids: CASSWAQGFDYGYTF.

CDR3 sequence: CASSPPTSGGTDTQYF. CDR3 coding DNA: TGTGCCAGCTCACCACCGACTAGCGGGGGCACAGATACGCAGTATTTT. V and J are TRBV18 and TRBJ2-3; 11 bases fit TRBD2. The germline gives CDR1 KGHSH, CDR2 LQKENI. J gave up 1 base and V 0 bases, and 0 bases lay outside the gene matches. CDR3 size: 16 residues.

The chain is built from TRBV14 and TRBJ1-1; TRBD1 aligns across 7 bases. The CDR3 totals 15 residues. CDR1 is SGHDN and CDR2 is FVKESK in the germline V gene. V shed 1 base, J shed 10 bases, and the junction held 12 bases outside the gene matches. This CDR3 reads CASSQVGYRGHGAFF. CDR3 DNA sequence: TGTGCCAGCAGCCAAGTCGGCTACAGGGGCCATGGAGCTTTCTTT.

The chain links TRBV2 to TRBJ1-5; D may be TRBD1 (6 bases). The CDR3 is 14 residues long. CDR1 SNHLY and CDR2 FYNNEI come from the germline V gene. V lost 6 bases and J lost 1, with 10 bases in between. CDR3: CASRGGASNQPQHF. CDR3 nucleotide sequence: TGTGCCAGCAGGGGGGGGGCAAGCAATCAGCCCCAGCATTTT.

The chain links TRBV2 to TRBJ2-3; D might be TRBD2 (5 bases). The CDR3 extends over 15 amino acids. Germline V gene data show CDR1 as SNHLY and CDR2 as FYNNEI. Trimming removed 4 bases from V and 2 bases from J, with 13 bases in between. In DNA, the CDR3 is TGTGCCAGCAGTGTCTCGTCGGGGTCCACAGATACGCAGTATTTT. Its translation is CASSVSSGSTDTQYF. The complete variable domain, with remaining parts taken from reference TRBV2 and TRBJ2-3, reads EPEVTQTPSHQVTQMGQEVILRCVPISNHLYFYWYRQILGQKVEFLVSFYNNEISEKSEIFDDQFSVERPDGSNFTLKIRSTKLEDSAMYFCASSVSSGSTDTQYFGPGTRLTVL.

The V and J genes are TRBV27 and TRBJ2-3; 13 bases fit TRBD2. CDR3 length equals 15 residues. V lost 6 bases and J lost 4; bases outside the gene matches: 4. Per the germline V gene, CDR1 is MNHEY and CDR2 is SMNVEV (reference sequence). The DNA for the CDR3 is TGTGCCAGCAGCTTAACTAGCGGGGGGGCAGATACGCAGTATTTT. This sequence encodes CASSLTSGGADTQYF.

This clone was seen once. The V gene is TRBV7-9, the J gene TRBJ2-5; TRBD2 agrees at 7 bases. This CDR3 contains 15 residues. J gave up 2 bases and V 5 bases, and 8 bases lay outside the gene matches. Germline loops: CDR1 SEHNR, CDR2 FQNEAQ (reference sequence). CDR3 DNA: TGTGCCAGCAGCCGACAGCGGGGCCTTCAAGAGACCCAGTACTTC. Protein: CASSRQRGLQETQYF.

This chain connects TRBV6-1 to TRBJ2-1; maybe TRBD1 (5 bases). V was pared by 6 bases and J by 9 bases, with 12 bases between. CDR1 and CDR2 (germline): MNHNS, SASEGT. The CDR3 is 12 residues long. CDR3 amino acids: CASRGAAPEQFF. Here the CDR3 DNA reads TGTGCCAGCAGAGGGGCCGCTCCTGAGCAGTTCTTC.

This clone was seen only a few times. V usage is TRBV7-2 and J usage is TRBJ2-5; D is perhaps TRBD2 (6 bases). V lost 5 bases to trimming and J lost 0 bases, with 13 bases between them. Germline loops: CDR1 SGHTA, CDR2 FQGNSA. This CDR3 spans 15 amino acids. CDR3 in DNA: TGTGCCAGCAGCCCTCGGGCGGGGCACCAAGAGACCCAGTACTTC. This codes for CASSPRAGHQETQYF.

The chain joins TRBV5-1 to TRBJ2-1; 11 nucleotides match TRBD2. V shed 1 base and J 9 bases; nucleotides not matched to a gene: 3. Germline V lookup: CDR1 SGHRS, CDR2 YFSETQ. The CDR3 sequence is 14 residues long. The CDR3 loop reads CASSLSLAGGEQFF. Here the CDR3 DNA reads TGCGCCAGCAGCTTGAGCCTAGCGGGGGGTGAGCAGTTCTTC. Drawing the rest from reference TRBV5-1 and TRBJ2-1, the complete variable domain is KAGVTQTPRYLIKTRGQQVTLSCSPISGHRSVSWYQQTPGQGLQFLFEYFSETQRNKGNFPGRFSGRQFSNSRSEMNVSTLELGDSALYLCASSLSLAGGEQFFGPGTRLTVL.

In its sample, this clone was seen a few times. The chain couples TRBV4-1 to TRBJ1-1; D not resolved. This CDR3 is 17 amino acids long. Per the germline V gene, CDR1 is MGHRA and CDR2 is YSYEKL. The V and J ends lost 2 bases and 6 bases respectively, with 22 bases between them. CDR3 residues: CASSQLDLVRPVAEAFF. The CDR3 region has the DNA TGCGCCAGCAGCCAATTAGACTTGGTAAGACCTGTCGCTGAAGCTTTCTTT.

The gene calls are TRBV19 and TRBJ1-2; D remains unclear. Trimming cost V 7 bases and J 9 bases, with 9 bases left between them. The CDR3 runs to 10 residues. Germline-derived CDR1 and CDR2 are LNHDA and SQIVND (reference sequence). The CDR3 loop reads CASKSSRYTF. In nucleotides, the CDR3 is TGTGCCAGTAAATCTTCCCGCTACACCTTC.

The chain joins TRBV5-1 to TRBJ2-5, with a tentative D call TRBD1 (5 bases). The CDR3 totals 15 residues. Deletions cut 4 bases from V and 2 bases from J, with 15 bases between. CDR1 is SGHRS, CDR2 YFSETQ, per germline. The CDR3 sequence is CASSPLPRTQETQYF. The CDR3 DNA sequence: TGCGCCAGCAGCCCCCTCCCGAGGACACAAGAGACCCAGTACTTC. The full variable domain, with the rest looked up from reference TRBV5-1 and TRBJ2-5, is KAGVTQTPRYLIKTRGQQVTLSCSPISGHRSVSWYQQTPGQGLQFLFEYFSETQRNKGNFPGRFSGRQFSNSRSEMNVSTLELGDSALYLCASSPLPRTQETQYFGPGTRLLVL.

V is TRBV7-2 and J is TRBJ1-5; D gene unclear. V was pared by 3 bases and J by 5 bases, with 14 bases between. Germline V gives CDR1 SGHTA, CDR2 FQGNSA. The CDR3 totals 15 residues. As DNA, the CDR3 is TGTGCCAGCAGCTTTTTCTCCGGTCGGGATCAGCCCCAGCATTTT. Residues: CASSFFSGRDQPQHF.

DNA of the CDR3: TGTGCCACCCTACAGGACAGGGTGGGTGGCTACACCTTC. Amino acid sequence: CATLQDRVGGYTF. V and J are TRBV6-5 and TRBJ1-2; TRBD1 matches at 8 bases. Per the germline V gene, CDR1 is MNHEY and CDR2 is SVGAGI. V was clipped by 10 bases and J by 7 bases; unmatched bases: 11. The CDR3 length is 13 residues.

The rearrangement uses TRBV9 and TRBJ1-1; D gene ambiguous. Trimming left V 2 bases short and J 3 bases short, with 14 bases between. CDR1 SGDLS and CDR2 YYNGEE come from the germline V gene. The CDR3 length is 15 residues. DNA of the CDR3: TGTGCCAGCAGCGTTGGTCCGGGTAGAGACACTGAAGCTTTCTTT. This translates into CASSVGPGRDTEAFF.

V gene TRBV7-2 combines with J gene TRBJ2-1, with 8 bases matching TRBD1. The CDR3 totals 14 residues. CDR1 is SGHTA and CDR2 is FQGNSA in the germline V gene. The trim removed 5 bases at V and 9 bases at J, leaving 9 bases unmatched. Written as DNA, the CDR3 is TGTGCCAGCAGCCGACTTGGGACAGGACTTGAGCAGTTCTTC. It encodes CASSRLGTGLEQFF.

The chain couples TRBV30 to TRBJ1-2; 7 nucleotides line up with TRBD1. In germline, CDR1 is GTSNPN, CDR2 SVGIG (reference sequence). The CDR3 consists of 13 residues. The V segment lost 3 bases and the J segment 6 bases; nucleotides outside the gene matches: 7. CDR3 loop: CAWSATGADGYTF. CDR3 nucleotide sequence: TGTGCCTGGAGCGCCACAGGGGCCGATGGCTACACCTTC. Supplemented by reference TRBV30 and TRBJ1-2, the full variable domain reads SQTIHQWPATLVQPVGSPLSLECTVEGTSNPNLYWYRQAAGRGLQLLFYSVGIGQISSEVPQNLSASRPQDRQFILSSKKLLLSDSGFYLCAWSATGADGYTFGSGTRLTVV.